The T cell receptor beta chain described here comes from a study of blood T cell repertoires in COVID-19. Study-wide background: Donors in the United States, Italy and Spain gave samples during acute or convalescent COVID-19. The analysed material was cDNA or gDNA that came from T cells, B-cell-depleted T cells, or PBMCs.

This clone was detected once. Original methodology: Estimated nucleated cell counts came from reference gene primer amplification. Sequenced by immunoSEQ multiplex PCR; TCRdb stores in-frame clones only, minus some. That table furnishes V, J and clone size, whereas the DNA furnished D and trimming. The table has some 150,000 clones, 80% seen once. V lost 3 bases, J lost 3 bases, and 11 bases stayed unmatched. The CDR3 has 17 residues. Germline values: CDR1 KGHSH, CDR2 LQKENI. Material: peripheral blood. V usage is TRBV18 and J usage is TRBJ2-3; 8 bases are shared with TRBD2. The sequence derives from a man aged 60-69 years with active or convalescent COVID-19. CDR3 amino acids: CASSPLSGSGNTDTQYF. DNA for the CDR3: TGTGCCAGCTCACCCTTGAGCGGGAGTGGGAATACAGATACGCAGTATTTT.